The rows below give T cell receptor beta chains drawn from one sample of a study of Graves' ophthalmopathy and Graves' hyperthyroidism. TCRdb called the multiplex PCR reads again in MiXCR, with one record for every CDR3 protein. Of about 620,000 distinct CDR3 sequences in the sample, roughly 20% were seen once. Material for sequencing was peripheral blood. The receptors were sampled from a woman aged 18-29 years with stable Graves' hyperthyroidism. Some clones in this sample may be carry-over from other donors' samples. CDR3s include the opening cysteine and the closing phenylalanine or tryptophan. The D gene is left open where the match is weak. Clone size appears in some rows only: once, few, many, or a class for an expanded clone.

d_call j_call clone_size v_call cdr3_aa cdr3_nt
- TRBJ1-1 many TRBV6-1 CASRLNRVVDTEAFF TGTGCCAGCAGACTCAACAGGGTAGTTGACACTGAAGCTTTCTTT
TRBD2 TRBJ2-5 many TRBV2 CASSEARESGGASETQYF TGTGCCAGCAGTGAAGCACGGGAGAGCGGGGGGGCCTCGGAGACCCAGTACTTC
- TRBJ1-1 - TRBV3-1 CASSQDTEGSAFF TGTGCCAGCAGCCAAGATACTGAAGGGTCCGCTTTCTTT
TRBD2 TRBJ2-2 few TRBV14 CASSQVPGLELGTNTGELFF TGTGCCAGCAGCCAAGTACCGGGACTAGAATTGGGGACGAACACCGGGGAGCTGTTTTTT
TRBD1 TRBJ1-5 many TRBV6-1 CASSRDRGRQPQHF TGTGCCAGCAGCCGGGACAGGGGGCGACAGCCCCAGCATTTT
TRBD2 TRBJ2-5 once TRBV20-1 CSVHVSGGAYLRETQYF TGCAGTGTACATGTTAGCGGGGGGGCGTATTTGAGGGAGACCCAGTACTTC
TRBD2 TRBJ2-7 many TRBV20-1 CSARPLSGNSYEQYF TGCAGTGCTAGACCCCTTAGCGGGAACTCCTACGAGCAGTACTTC
- TRBJ1-1 - TRBV27 CASWKRGTEAFF TGTGCCAGTTGGAAAAGAGGAACTGAAGCTTTCTTT
- TRBJ1-1 many TRBV7-9 CASSAGRGTEAFF TGTGCCAGCAGCGCGGGGAGGGGCACTGAAGCTTTCTTT
TRBD2 TRBJ2-5 - TRBV11-2 CASSLDTGGARQETQYF TGTGCCAGCAGCTTAGATACCGGGGGGGCCCGCCAAGAGACCCAGTACTTC
- TRBJ1-6 - TRBV6-1 CASRPPGFGNSPLHF TGTGCCAGCAGACCCCCCGGGTTTGGAAATTCACCCCTCCACTTT
- TRBJ2-5 - TRBV6-1 CASRDGVGPIQETQYF TGTGCCAGCAGAGATGGAGTCGGACCGATCCAAGAGACCCAGTACTTC
- TRBJ2-2 many TRBV6-5 CASTQAPMTGELFF TGTGCCAGCACACAAGCCCCTATGACAGGGGAGCTGTTTTTT
- TRBJ1-1 - TRBV6-1 CASSERKKGYPEAFF TGTGCCAGCAGTGAACGGAAGAAGGGATACCCTGAAGCTTTCTTT
- TRBJ1-1 many TRBV5-1 CASSGGRGGNTEAFF TGCGCCAGCAGCGGGGGACGAGGGGGAAACACTGAAGCTTTCTTT
- TRBJ1-5 once TRBV5-1 CASRPDPMGNQPQHF TGCGCCAGCAGACCCGACCCGATGGGCAATCAGCCCCAGCATTTT
- TRBJ1-6 many TRBV6-2/TRBV6-3 CASSYTDTTRPLHF TGTGCCAGCAGTTACACCGACACCACCAGGCCCCTCCACTTT
- TRBJ1-5 - TRBV10-3 CAISEWAANQPQHF TGTGCCATCAGTGAGTGGGCAGCCAATCAGCCCCAGCATTTT
TRBD1 TRBJ1-1 many TRBV7-8 CASSSRDRRNTEAFF TGTGCCAGCAGCTCCCGGGACAGGAGGAACACTGAAGCTTTCTTT
- TRBJ1-6 few TRBV5-1 CASSYRTRRGTLHF TGCGCCAGCAGCTACAGGACCCGACGTGGCACCCTCCACTTT
TRBD2 TRBJ2-7 many TRBV4-1 CASSRPGLANDEQYF TGCGCCAGCAGCCGGCCGGGACTAGCGAACGACGAGCAGTACTTC
- TRBJ1-6 many TRBV29-1 CSVAGTPNSPLHF TGCAGCGTCGCCGGGACACCCAATTCACCCCTCCACTTT
- TRBJ2-2 many TRBV6-1 CASSGRGRDTGELFF TGTGCCAGCAGTGGGCGGGGTCGGGACACCGGGGAGCTGTTTTTT
- TRBJ1-1 - TRBV6-5 CASSYSRVRNTEAFF TGTGCCAGCAGTTACAGCCGGGTACGGAACACTGAAGCTTTCTTT
TRBD1 TRBJ1-1 - TRBV4-1 CASGQGQGDTEAFF TGCGCCAGCGGCCAAGGGCAGGGGGACACTGAAGCTTTCTTT
- TRBJ1-1 - TRBV6-5 CASSYTRGHTEAFF TGTGCCAGCAGTTACACCAGGGGCCACACTGAAGCTTTCTTT
TRBD1 TRBJ1-5 - TRBV12-3/TRBV12-4 CASSFSLTRQGNNQPQHF TGTGCCAGCAGTTTCTCCCTTACCCGACAGGGGAACAATCAGCCCCAGCATTTT
TRBD1 TRBJ1-3 many TRBV15 CATSRGQDSGNTIYF TGTGCCACCAGCAGGGGACAGGACTCTGGAAACACCATATATTTT
TRBD2 TRBJ2-5 - TRBV24-1 CATSTTSGYQETQYF TGTGCCACCTCTACGACTAGCGGATACCAAGAGACCCAGTACTTC
- TRBJ1-3 once TRBV20-1 CSASDNPGNTIYF TGCAGTGCTAGTGACAATCCTGGAAACACCATATATTTT
- TRBJ1-2 many TRBV5-1 CASSLEGFAYGYTF TGCGCCAGCAGCTTGGAGGGGTTTGCCTATGGCTACACCTTC
- TRBJ1-5 few TRBV7-2 CASSSDFNQPQHF TGTGCCAGCAGCTCAGACTTTAATCAGCCCCAGCATTTT
- TRBJ2-7 - TRBV20-1 CSAPIGNPYEQYF TGCAGTGCTCCAATAGGGAATCCCTACGAGCAGTACTTC
TRBD1 TRBJ1-2 - TRBV6-5 CASSYLSGTGWVGYTF TGTGCCAGCAGTTACCTGTCTGGGACAGGGTGGGTCGGCTACACCTTC
- TRBJ2-6 few TRBV12-3/TRBV12-4 CASSLRSAGANVLTF TGTGCCAGCAGTTTACGGTCCGCTGGGGCCAACGTCCTGACTTTC
TRBD1 TRBJ2-4 many TRBV20-1 CSASPPGQKNIKYF TGCAGTGCTAGTCCTCCGGGACAGAAAAACATTAAGTACTTC
- TRBJ2-7 many TRBV27 CASSPHPVSYEQYF TGTGCCAGCAGTCCCCATCCGGTATCCTACGAGCAGTACTTC
TRBD1 TRBJ1-5 few TRBV11-2 CASSLLGQGNNQPQHF TGTGCCAGCAGCTTATTAGGACAGGGGAACAATCAGCCCCAGCATTTT
TRBD1 TRBJ1-2 many TRBV20-1 CSAREGQSFVGYTF TGCAGTGCTAGGGAGGGACAGTCCTTTGTCGGCTACACCTTC
TRBD1 TRBJ1-1 - TRBV19 CASSLWTGPDVNTEAFF TGTGCCAGTAGCCTTTGGACAGGGCCGGACGTGAACACTGAAGCTTTCTTT
- TRBJ1-5 - TRBV6-1 CASSESDNQPQHF TGTGCCAGCAGTGAATCGGATAATCAGCCCCAGCATTTT
- TRBJ2-2 many TRBV6-1 CASSVILQNTGELFF TGTGCCAGCAGCGTCATCCTCCAGAACACCGGGGAGCTGTTTTTT
TRBD2 TRBJ2-5 many TRBV6-1 CASRLLAGTERTQYF TGTGCCAGCAGACTACTAGCGGGGACTGAAAGGACCCAGTACTTC
- TRBJ1-1 few TRBV19 CASSIRTGKAFF TGTGCCAGTAGTATACGAACAGGCAAGGCTTTCTTT
TRBD2 TRBJ2-5 many TRBV6-1 CASRVAGQETQYF TGTGCCAGCAGAGTAGCGGGCCAAGAGACCCAGTACTTC
TRBD1 TRBJ1-1 many TRBV11-1 CASSPWTGGGESEAFF TGTGCCAGCAGCCCATGGACAGGGGGCGGTGAGTCTGAAGCTTTCTTT
- TRBJ1-1 few TRBV10-3 CAISKTDLGTEAFF TGTGCCATCAGTAAAACAGACCTCGGAACTGAAGCTTTCTTT
- TRBJ1-6 many TRBV12-3/TRBV12-4 CASSFSGNNSPLHF TGTGCCAGCAGTTTTTCAGGGAACAATTCACCCCTCCACTTT
TRBD2 TRBJ2-7 many TRBV6-5 CASSYRGGTYEQYF TGTGCCAGCAGTTACCGCGGGGGGACCTACGAGCAGTACTTC
- TRBJ1-5 many TRBV19 CASMISRGNQPQHF TGTGCCAGTATGATATCCAGGGGCAATCAGCCCCAGCATTTT
TRBD1 TRBJ1-6 many TRBV7-9 CASSSYGGQGDSPLHF TGTGCCAGCAGCTCTTATGGAGGACAGGGTGATTCACCCCTCCACTTT